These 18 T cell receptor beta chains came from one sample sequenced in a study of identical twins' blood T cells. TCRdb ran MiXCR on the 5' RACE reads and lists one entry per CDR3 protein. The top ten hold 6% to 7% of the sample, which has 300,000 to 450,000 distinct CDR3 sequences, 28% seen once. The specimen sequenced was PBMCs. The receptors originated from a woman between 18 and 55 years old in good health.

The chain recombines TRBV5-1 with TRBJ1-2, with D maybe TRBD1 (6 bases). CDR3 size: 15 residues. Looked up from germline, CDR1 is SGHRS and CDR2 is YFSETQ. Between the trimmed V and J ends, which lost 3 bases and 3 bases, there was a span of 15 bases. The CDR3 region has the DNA TGCGCCAGCAGCTCCCTAGCAGGGGCGGACTATGGCTACACCTTC. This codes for CASSSLAGADYGYTF.

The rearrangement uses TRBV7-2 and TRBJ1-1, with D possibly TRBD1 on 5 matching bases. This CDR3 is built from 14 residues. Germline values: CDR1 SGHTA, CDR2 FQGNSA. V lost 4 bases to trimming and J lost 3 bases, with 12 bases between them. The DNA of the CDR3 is TGTGCCAGCAGCTCGGCACAGGATTACACTGAAGCTTTCTTT. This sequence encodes CASSSAQDYTEAFF. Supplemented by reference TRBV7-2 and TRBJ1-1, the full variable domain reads GAGVSQSPSNKVTEKGKDVELRCDPISGHTALYWYRQSLGQGLEFLIYFQGNSAPDKSGLPSDRFSAERTGGSVSTLTIQRTQQEDSAVYLCASSSAQDYTEAFFGQGTRLTVV.

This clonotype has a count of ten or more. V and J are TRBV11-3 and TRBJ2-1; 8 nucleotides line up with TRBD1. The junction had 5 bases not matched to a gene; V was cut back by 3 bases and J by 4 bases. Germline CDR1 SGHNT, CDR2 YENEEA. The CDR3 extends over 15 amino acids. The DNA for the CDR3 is TGTGCCAGCAGCTTCAGACAGGGGATATACAATGAGCAGTTCTTC. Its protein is CASSFRQGIYNEQFF.

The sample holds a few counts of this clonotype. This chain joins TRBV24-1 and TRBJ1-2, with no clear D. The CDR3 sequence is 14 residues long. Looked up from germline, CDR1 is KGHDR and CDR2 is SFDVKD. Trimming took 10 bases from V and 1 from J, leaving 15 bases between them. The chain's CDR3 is CATSTRYLNYGYTF. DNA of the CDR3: TGTGCCACAAGCACCCGTTATCTTAACTATGGCTACACCTTC.

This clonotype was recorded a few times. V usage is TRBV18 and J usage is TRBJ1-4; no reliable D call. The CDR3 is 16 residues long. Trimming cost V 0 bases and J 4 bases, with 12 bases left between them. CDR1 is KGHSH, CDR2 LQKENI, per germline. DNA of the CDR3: TGTGCCAGCTCACCACCCTGGGCCGGGGATAATGAAAAACTGTTTTTT. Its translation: CASSPPWAGDNEKLFF.

CDR3 protein: CASKPRLSYNEQFF. In nucleotides, the CDR3 is TGTGCCAGCAAACCGAGACTATCCTACAATGAGCAGTTCTTC. The V gene is TRBV6-2 or TRBV6-3, the J gene TRBJ2-1, with a weak D call TRBD2 (5 bases). Trimming took off 7 bases at V and 1 base at J, with 11 bases between the two ends. This CDR3 comprises 14 residues. Germline V gene data show CDR1 as MNHEY and CDR2 as SVGEGT.

For the CDR3, the DNA is TGCAGTGCTAGGCGCTCAGACTATGGCTACACCTTC. It is translated as CSARRSDYGYTF. The chain joins TRBV20-1 to TRBJ1-2, with unresolved D. The ends were cut back, 3 bases at V and 3 bases at J, with 8 bases in the middle. The V gene's germline CDR1 is DFQATT and CDR2 SNEGSKA (reference sequence). CDR3 size: 12 residues.

The CDR3 bases are TGTGCCAGCAGTCCTTACAGGGGCCTAGCCAAAAACATTCAGTACTTC. Its translation is CASSPYRGLAKNIQYF. The chain has TRBV12-3 or TRBV12-4 and TRBJ2-4; TRBD1 agrees at 7 bases. The CDR3 runs 16 residues. The junction had 7 bases not matched to a gene; V was cut back by 5 bases and J by 0 bases.

DNA of the CDR3: TGTGCCAGCAGCCTCGTCACGGGAAATGGCTACACCTTC. Its protein is CASSLVTGNGYTF. The chain carries TRBV6-6 and TRBJ1-2; D not certain. The germline gives CDR1 MNHNY, CDR2 SVGAGI (reference sequence). V lost 6 bases and J 6 bases, leaving 14 bases between the germline ends. The CDR3 consists of 13 residues.

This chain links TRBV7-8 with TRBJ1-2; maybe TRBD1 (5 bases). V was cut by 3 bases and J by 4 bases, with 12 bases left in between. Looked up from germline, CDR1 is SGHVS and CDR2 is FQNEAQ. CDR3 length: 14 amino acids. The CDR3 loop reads CASSLQGASYGYTF. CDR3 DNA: TGTGCCAGCAGCTTGCAGGGCGCTAGCTATGGCTACACCTTC.

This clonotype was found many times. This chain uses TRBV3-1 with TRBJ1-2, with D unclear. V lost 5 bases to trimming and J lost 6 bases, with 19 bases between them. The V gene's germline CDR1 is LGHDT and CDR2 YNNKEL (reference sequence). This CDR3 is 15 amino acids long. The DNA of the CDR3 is TGTGCCAGCAGCTTAGAAGTAGACGCTAGGGATGGCTACACCTTC. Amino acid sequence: CASSLEVDARDGYTF.

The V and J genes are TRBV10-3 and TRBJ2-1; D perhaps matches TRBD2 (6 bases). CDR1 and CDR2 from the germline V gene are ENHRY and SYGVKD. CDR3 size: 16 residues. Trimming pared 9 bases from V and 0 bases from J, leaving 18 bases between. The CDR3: CAINAGRQSSYNEQFF. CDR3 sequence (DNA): TGTGCCATTAATGCGGGGCGCCAGAGCTCCTACAATGAGCAGTTCTTC.

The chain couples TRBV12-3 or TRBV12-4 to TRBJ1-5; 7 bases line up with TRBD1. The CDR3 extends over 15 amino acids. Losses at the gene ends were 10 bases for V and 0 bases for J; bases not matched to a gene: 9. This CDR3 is CATPPRDSSNQPQHF. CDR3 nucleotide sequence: TGTGCCACCCCTCCCCGGGACAGTAGCAATCAGCCCCAGCATTTT.

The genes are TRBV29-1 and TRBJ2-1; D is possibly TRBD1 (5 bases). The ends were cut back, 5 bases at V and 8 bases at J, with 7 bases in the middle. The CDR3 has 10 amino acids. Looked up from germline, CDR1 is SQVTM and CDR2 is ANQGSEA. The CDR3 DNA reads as TGCAGCGTTCGGACACATGAGCAGTTCTTC. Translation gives CSVRTHEQFF.

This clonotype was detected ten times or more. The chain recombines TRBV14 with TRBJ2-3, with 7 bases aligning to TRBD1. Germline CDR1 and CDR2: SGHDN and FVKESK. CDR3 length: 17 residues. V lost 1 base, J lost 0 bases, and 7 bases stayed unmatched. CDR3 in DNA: TGTGCCAGCAGCCAAGGGGACAGAACCTTTAGCACAGATACGCAGTATTTT. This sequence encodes CASSQGDRTFSTDTQYF.

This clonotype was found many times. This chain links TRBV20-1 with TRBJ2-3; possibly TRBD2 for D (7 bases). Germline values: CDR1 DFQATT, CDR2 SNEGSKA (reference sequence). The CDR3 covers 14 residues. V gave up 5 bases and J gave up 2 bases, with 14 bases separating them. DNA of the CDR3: TGCAGTGCTGTCAGGGGAGGGAACACAGATACGCAGTATTTT. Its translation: CSAVRGGNTDTQYF.

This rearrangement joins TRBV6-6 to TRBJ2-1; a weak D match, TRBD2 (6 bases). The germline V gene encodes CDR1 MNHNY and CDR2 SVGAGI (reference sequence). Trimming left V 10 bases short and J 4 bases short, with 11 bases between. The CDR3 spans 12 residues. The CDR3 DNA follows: TGTGCCACCGGGACTTCTTACAATGAGCAGTTCTTC. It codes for CATGTSYNEQFF.

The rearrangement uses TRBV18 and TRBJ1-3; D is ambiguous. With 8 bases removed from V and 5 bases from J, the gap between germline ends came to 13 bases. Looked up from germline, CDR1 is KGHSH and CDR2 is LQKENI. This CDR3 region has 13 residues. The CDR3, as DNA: TGTGCCAGCGGAGACGCAATAAGAAACACCATATATTTT. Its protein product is CASGDAIRNTIYF.